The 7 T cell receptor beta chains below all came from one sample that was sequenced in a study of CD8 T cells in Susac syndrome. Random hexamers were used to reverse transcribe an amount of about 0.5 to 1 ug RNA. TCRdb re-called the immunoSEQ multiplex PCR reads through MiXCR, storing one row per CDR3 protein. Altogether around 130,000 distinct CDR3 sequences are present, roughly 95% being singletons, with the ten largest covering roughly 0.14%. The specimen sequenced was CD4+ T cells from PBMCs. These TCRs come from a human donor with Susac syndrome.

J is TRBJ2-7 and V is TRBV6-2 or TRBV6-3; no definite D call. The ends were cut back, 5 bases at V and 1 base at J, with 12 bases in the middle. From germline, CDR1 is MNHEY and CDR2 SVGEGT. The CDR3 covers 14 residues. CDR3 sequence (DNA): TGTGCCAGCAGTGGCCCATACCCGTCCTACGAGCAGTACTTC. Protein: CASSGPYPSYEQYF.

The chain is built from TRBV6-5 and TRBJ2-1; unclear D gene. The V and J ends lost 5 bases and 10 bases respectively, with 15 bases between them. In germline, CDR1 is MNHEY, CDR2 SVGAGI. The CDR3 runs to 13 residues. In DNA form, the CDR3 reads TGTGCCAGCAGTATCACCCTACAATGGGAGCAGTTCTTC. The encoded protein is CASSITLQWEQFF.

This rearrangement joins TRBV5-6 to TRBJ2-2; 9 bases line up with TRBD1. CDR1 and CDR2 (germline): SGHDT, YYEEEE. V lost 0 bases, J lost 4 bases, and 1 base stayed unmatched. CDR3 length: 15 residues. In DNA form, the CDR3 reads TGTGCCAGCAGCTTGGTGACAGGGGGCACCGGGGAGCTGTTTTTT. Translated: CASSLVTGGTGELFF.

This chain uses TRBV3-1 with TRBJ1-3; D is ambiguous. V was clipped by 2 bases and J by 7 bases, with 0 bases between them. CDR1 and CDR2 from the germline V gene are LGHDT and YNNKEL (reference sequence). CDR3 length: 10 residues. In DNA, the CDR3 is TGTGCCAGCAGCCAAAACACCATATATTTT. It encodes CASSQNTIYF.

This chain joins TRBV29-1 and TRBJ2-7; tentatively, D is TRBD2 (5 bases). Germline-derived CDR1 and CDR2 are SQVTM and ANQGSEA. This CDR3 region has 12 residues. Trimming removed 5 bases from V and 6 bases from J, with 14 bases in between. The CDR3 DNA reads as TGCAGCGTTCTCACTACGGGGATCGAGCAGTACTTC. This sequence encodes CSVLTTGIEQYF.

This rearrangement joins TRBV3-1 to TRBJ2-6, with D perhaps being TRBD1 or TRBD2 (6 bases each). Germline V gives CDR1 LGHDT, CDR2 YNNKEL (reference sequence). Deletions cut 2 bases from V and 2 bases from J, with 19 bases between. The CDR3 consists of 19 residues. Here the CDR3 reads CASSQPTGADETGANVLTF. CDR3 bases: TGTGCCAGCAGCCAACCCACGGGGGCAGACGAGACTGGGGCCAACGTCCTGACTTTC.

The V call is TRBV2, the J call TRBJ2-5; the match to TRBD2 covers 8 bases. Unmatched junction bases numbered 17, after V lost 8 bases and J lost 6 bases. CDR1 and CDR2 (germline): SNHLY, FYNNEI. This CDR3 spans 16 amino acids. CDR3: CASHTAGSSGKKTQYF. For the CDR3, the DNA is TGTGCCAGCCACACCGCAGGGAGTAGCGGGAAGAAGACCCAGTACTTC.